This TCR beta chain was captured by sequencing in a study of CD8 T cells in ankylosing spondylitis. Study-level findings and limits: Clones linked to disease were reported to show significant enrichment in matched ankylosing spondylitis synovial fluid.

As concerns this clonotype: No antigen is known for it.

Germline V CDR1 and CDR2: LGHNA, YSLEER. The CDR3 is made up of 14 amino acids. Trimming removed 1 base from V and 5 bases from J, with 11 bases in between. Molecular-barcoded quantitative 5'-RACE produced these TCR beta libraries. TCRdb called the 5' RACE reads again in MiXCR, with one record for every CDR3 protein. The sample holds under 300,000 distinct CDR3 sequences; 18% are singletons and the top ten take roughly 34%. V is TRBV4-3 and J is TRBJ2-5; D unclear. This TCR derives from a male donor with ankylosing spondylitis or in good health (not recorded which). Input material: blood, either unsorted or a sorted T cell fraction (not recorded which). CDR3 sequence reads: CASSQASVYETQYF. Here the CDR3 DNA reads TGCGCCAGCAGCCAAGCCAGCGTATACGAGACCCAGTACTTC.